This T cell receptor (beta chain) was documented in a study of cytomegalovirus exposure and HLA in healthy donors. Study conclusions and caveats: With later analysis, a missense DCLRE1C variant became linked to TCR beta V- and J-gene trimming.

The germline V gene encodes CDR1 SGHRS and CDR2 YFSETQ. CDR3 length equals 14 residues. The junction had 3 bases not matched to a gene; V was cut back by 0 bases and J by 5 bases. In the PCR, 60 Vbeta and 13 Jbeta primers were used. Profiling relied on immunoSEQ multiplex PCR, and the TCRdb table lists in-frame clones only, not all of them. The sample carries some 110,000 clones, just over 70% recorded once. For this clone: The antigen is unknown.

This clonotype was sampled from a boy aged 5-17 years in good health and CMV-seronegative. Material for sequencing was PBMCs. V is TRBV5-1 and J is TRBJ2-7; 9 nucleotides align to TRBD2. The CDR3: CASSLGSGRHEQYF. CDR3 nucleotide sequence: TGCGCCAGCAGCTTGGGTAGCGGGAGACACGAGCAGTACTTC.